These 22 T cell receptor beta chains were sequenced from one sample in a study of vaccination effects on CD4 cells after COVID-19. Assay: immunoSEQ multiplex PCR; the TCRdb copy retains only in-frame clones and omits some. The sample lists approximately 31,000 clones; 72% were seen once. No antigen is known for these receptors. Before sequencing took place, the ViraFEST assay used viral peptide pools to expand antigen-specific CD4+ T cells. Once cultured for approximately ten days, the cells underwent separation to obtain CD4+ T cells. A PCR test confirmed that the person had SARS-CoV-2 infection between March and December 2020. Sample: CD4+ T cells from PBMCs cultured with a peptide pool, taken before COVID-19 vaccination. The receptor set was obtained from a human donor who had a prior SARS-CoV-2 infection.

This clone occurred a few times. The chain has TRBV2 and TRBJ1-5; 10 bases match TRBD1. The CDR3 spans 15 residues. From germline, CDR1 is SNHLY and CDR2 FYNNEI. The trim removed 4 bases at V and 6 bases at J, leaving 6 bases unmatched. CDR3 amino acids: CASSGDRGHRQPQHF. The CDR3 coding sequence is TGTGCCAGCAGTGGCGACAGGGGGCATCGTCAGCCCCAGCATTTT.

The rearrangement joins TRBV5-6 to TRBJ2-6; no definite D call. V was clipped by 0 bases and J by 1 base, with 5 bases between them. In germline, CDR1 is SGHDT, CDR2 YYEEEE. This CDR3 contains 15 residues. CDR3 loop: CASSLGRSGANVLTF. The CDR3 DNA sequence: TGTGCCAGCAGCTTGGGGAGATCTGGGGCCAACGTCCTGACTTTC. The full variable domain, completed using reference TRBV5-6 and TRBJ2-6, is DAGVTQSPTHLIKTRGQQVTLRCSPKSGHDTVSWYQQALGQGPQFIFQYYEEEERQRGNFPDRFSGHQFPNYSSELNVNALLLGDSALYLCASSLGRSGANVLTFGAGSRLTVL.

Written as DNA, the CDR3 is TGTGCCAGCAGGGTCTCGACTACGGAGGGGGAGACCCAGTACTTC. It yields the protein CASRVSTTEGETQYF. The V call is TRBV7-6, the J call TRBJ2-5, with TRBD2 as a possible D gene (6 bases). CDR3 length: 15 amino acids. The germline V and J ends were trimmed by 6 bases and 5 bases, with 19 bases remaining between them. From germline, CDR1 is SGHVS and CDR2 FNYEAQ.

J is TRBJ2-7 and V is TRBV9; D remains ambiguous. The CDR3 covers 13 residues. Germline V lookup: CDR1 SGDLS, CDR2 YYNGEE. Deletions cut 3 bases from V and 4 bases from J, with 11 bases between. CDR3 loop: CASSGDRSYEQYF. The DNA of the CDR3 is TGTGCCAGCAGCGGAGACCGTAGTTACGAGCAGTACTTC.

The gene calls are TRBV12-3 or TRBV12-4 and TRBJ1-1; D unresolved. The CDR3 covers 11 residues. Trimming took 7 bases from V and 5 from J, leaving 8 bases between them. CDR3 sequence: CASIQETEAFF. CDR3 nucleotides: TGTGCCAGCATCCAGGAGACTGAAGCTTTCTTT.

A note on this clone: Other DNA sequences in the sample encode the same CDR3. This chain connects TRBV2 to TRBJ1-3; a weak D match, TRBD1 (6 bases). The CDR3 totals 14 residues. The V end lost 6 bases, the J end lost 2 bases, and 11 bases lay between the germline ends. The germline gives CDR1 SNHLY, CDR2 FYNNEI. In DNA form, the CDR3 reads TGTGCCAGCAGGCCACAGGGCCCTGGAAACACCATATATTTT. Its translation: CASRPQGPGNTIYF.

The chain links TRBV12-3 or TRBV12-4 to TRBJ2-7; D is unresolved. The V end lost 4 bases, the J end lost 3 bases, and 7 bases lay between the germline ends. The length of the CDR3 is 12 residues. DNA of the CDR3: TGTGCCAGCAGTTCGGGCAGCTACGAGCAGTACTTC. Protein: CASSSGSYEQYF.

The chain employs TRBV19 and TRBJ1-5; the D gene is possibly TRBD1 (5 bases). Germline CDR1 and CDR2: LNHDA and SQIVND (reference sequence). Trimming removed 6 bases at V and 3 bases at J, with 15 bases between. The CDR3 is 15 residues long. CDR3 residues: CASRFGTRDNQPQHF. The CDR3 DNA reads TGTGCCAGTAGGTTCGGGACGAGGGACAATCAGCCCCAGCATTTT.

Concerning this clone: One junction end does not reproduce the germline sequence, and a read error may be involved. The V call is TRBV7-7, the J call TRBJ2-5, with D possibly being TRBD1 (6 bases). CDR1 SSHAT and CDR2 FNYEAQ come from the germline V gene (reference sequence). CDR3 size: 13 residues. CDR3 loop: CASSAGVLETQYF. The CDR3 DNA is TGTGCTAGCAGCGCAGGGGTTCTGGAGACCCAGTACTTC.

The rearrangement links TRBV30 to TRBJ2-5; a weak D match, TRBD2 (6 bases). The germline V gene encodes CDR1 GTSNPN and CDR2 SVGIG (reference sequence). The CDR3 loop spans 12 amino acids. The ends were cut back, 8 bases at V and 2 bases at J, with 12 bases in the middle. CDR3 protein: CAGGRPQETQYF. The CDR3 DNA follows: TGTGCCGGGGGGAGGCCTCAAGAGACCCAGTACTTC.

The chain recombines TRBV3-1 (or the pseudogene TRBV3-2) with TRBJ2-4; 10 bases are a match to TRBD2. Germline lookup yields CDR1 LGHDT and CDR2 YNNKEL (reference sequence). J was trimmed by 4 bases and V by 0 bases; bases with no gene match: 6. The CDR3 consists of 17 residues. The CDR3 protein is CASSQDLLAGTKNIQYF. In DNA, the CDR3 is TGTGCCAGCAGCCAAGATCTACTAGCGGGGACAAAAAACATTCAGTACTTC.

The genes are TRBV5-4 and TRBJ2-1; 8 positions match TRBD2. CDR3 length: 14 amino acids. Germline values: CDR1 SGHNT, CDR2 YYREEE (reference sequence). V dropped 1 base and J dropped 9; count of bases not matched to a gene: 6. The CDR3 nucleotides are TGTGCCAGCAGCTTGCGAGCGGGAGATTCTGAGCAGTTCTTC. Amino acid sequence: CASSLRAGDSEQFF.

The chain joins TRBV7-3 to TRBJ1-2; 8 nucleotides agree with TRBD1. CDR1 is SGHTA and CDR2 is FQGTGA in the germline V gene. The J segment lost 4 bases and the V segment lost 5 bases, leaving 3 bases of the junction unmatched. The length of the CDR3 is 13 residues. As DNA, the CDR3 is TGTGCCAGCAGCCCCGGGACAGGCTATGGCTACACCTTC. Translation: CASSPGTGYGYTF. Complete variable domain (other parts from reference TRBV7-3 and TRBJ1-2): GAGVSQTPSNKVTEKGKYVELRCDPISGHTALYWYRQSLGQGPEFLIYFQGTGAADDSGLPNDRFFAVRPEGSVSTLKIQRTERGDSAVYLCASSPGTGYGYTFGSGTRLTVV.

The chain combines TRBV6-1 with TRBJ1-3, with TRBD1 matching 8 bases. CDR3 size: 17 residues. Germline V lookup: CDR1 MNHNS, CDR2 SASEGT. Losses at the gene ends were 3 bases for V and 5 bases for J; bases not matched to a gene: 12. The DNA for the CDR3 is TGTGCCAGCAGTGATAACCAGGGGGCGGTTCAGAGAAACACCATATATTTT. Its protein is CASSDNQGAVQRNTIYF.

This sequence joins TRBV5-6 and TRBJ2-7; the D is unclear. Germline CDR1 SGHDT, CDR2 YYEEEE. The CDR3 extends over 12 amino acids. With 1 base removed from V and 3 bases from J, the gap between germline ends came to 5 bases. Written as DNA, the CDR3 is TGTGCCAGCAGCTTGTCCAGCTACGAGCAGTACTTC. Its protein product is CASSLSSYEQYF.

This chain uses TRBV5-1 with TRBJ1-4; D is perhaps TRBD1 (6 bases). Trimming shortened V by 1 base and J by 3 bases, and 22 bases separated the two germline ends. Germline V gives CDR1 SGHRS, CDR2 YFSETQ. This CDR3 has 19 residues. The CDR3 reads CASSLLPGQGPLSNEKLFF. As DNA, the CDR3 is TGCGCCAGCAGCTTGCTTCCGGGACAAGGCCCTTTGTCTAATGAAAAACTGTTTTTT.

This chain connects TRBV7-3 to TRBJ2-2, with a weak D call TRBD1 (8 bases). Germline-derived CDR1 and CDR2 are SGHTA and FQGTGA. Deletions cut 6 bases from V and 5 bases from J, with 16 bases between. The CDR3 extends over 15 amino acids. CDR3 in amino acids: CASSPNRGGTGELFF. CDR3 nucleotides: TGTGCCAGCAGTCCTAACAGGGGGGGGACCGGGGAGCTGTTTTTT.

This chain joins TRBV25-1 and TRBJ2-2; D remains ambiguous. The CDR3 is 13 amino acids. Per germline, CDR1 MGHDK and CDR2 SYGVNS. Trimming removed 9 bases at V and 5 bases at J, with 13 bases between. The CDR3 loop reads CASRDTSTGELFF. DNA of the CDR3: TGTGCCAGTAGAGACACGTCAACCGGGGAGCTGTTTTTT.

Only a few counts were recorded for this clone. This chain uses TRBV6-1 with TRBJ1-4, with D unresolved. Germline lookup yields CDR1 MNHNS and CDR2 SASEGT. V gave up 3 bases and J gave up 0 bases, with 5 bases separating them. This CDR3 contains 14 residues. Here the CDR3 DNA reads TGTGCCAGCAGTGAGGCGACAACTAATGAAAAACTGTTTTTT. It translates to CASSEATTNEKLFF.

The rearrangement uses TRBV6-5 and TRBJ2-3; D ambiguous. The CDR3 consists of 14 residues. V was trimmed by 2 bases and J by 5 bases, leaving 11 bases between them. The germline V gene has CDR1 MNHEY and CDR2 SVGAGI. In DNA form, the CDR3 reads TGTGCCAGCAGTTACGGCGCTCTGGGAGATACGCAGTATTTT. Its translation is CASSYGALGDTQYF.

V usage is TRBV5-1 and J usage is TRBJ2-5; 7 nucleotides align to TRBD1. The CDR3 totals 14 residues. Germline V gene sequence: CDR1 SGHRS, CDR2 YFSETQ. V lost 4 bases and J lost 3; bases outside the gene matches: 6. The CDR3: CASSPGTEEETQYF. The CDR3 DNA is TGCGCCAGCAGCCCGGGGACAGAGGAAGAGACCCAGTACTTC.

This rearrangement joins TRBV5-4 to TRBJ2-2; either TRBD1 or TRBD2 may fit D (5 bases each). V lost 4 bases and J lost 5, with 24 bases in between. CDR1 is SGHNT, CDR2 YYREEE, per germline (reference sequence). The CDR3 consists of 18 residues. The CDR3 nucleotides are TGTGCCAGCAGCCCACGGGGCGCGCAGGGATTAGGGACCGGGGAGCTGTTTTTT. Protein sequence: CASSPRGAQGLGTGELFF.